This T cell receptor beta chain derives from a study of siplizumab effects on memory and regulatory T cells. Here immunoSEQ multiplex PCR was the method, and the copy in TCRdb shows in-frame clones only, minus some. Altogether about 97,000 clones are present, around 90% being singletons, with the ten largest covering around 11%. The CDR3 runs 13 residues. Unmatched junction bases numbered 4, after V lost 2 bases and J lost 6 bases. Germline CDR1 is GTSNPN and CDR2 is SVGIG (reference sequence). A remark on this clone: Its antigen is not known.

Study results and caveats: Memory T cells appeared less diverse than naive cells, which seemed to contribute substantially to alloresponse.

V is TRBV30 and J is TRBJ2-7; 10 bases are shared with TRBD1. The sample was non-Treg CD4+ T cells sorted from blood. This receptor was obtained from a human donor in good health. This CDR3 reads CAWSPRDRGEQYF. DNA of the CDR3: TGTGCCTGGAGTCCCCGGGACAGGGGCGAGCAGTACTTC. Complete variable domain (other parts from reference TRBV30 and TRBJ2-7): SQTIHQWPATLVQPVGSPLSLECTVEGTSNPNLYWYRQAAGRGLQLLFYSVGIGQISSEVPQNLSASRPQDRQFILSSKKLLLSDSGFYLCAWSPRDRGEQYFGPGTRLTVT.